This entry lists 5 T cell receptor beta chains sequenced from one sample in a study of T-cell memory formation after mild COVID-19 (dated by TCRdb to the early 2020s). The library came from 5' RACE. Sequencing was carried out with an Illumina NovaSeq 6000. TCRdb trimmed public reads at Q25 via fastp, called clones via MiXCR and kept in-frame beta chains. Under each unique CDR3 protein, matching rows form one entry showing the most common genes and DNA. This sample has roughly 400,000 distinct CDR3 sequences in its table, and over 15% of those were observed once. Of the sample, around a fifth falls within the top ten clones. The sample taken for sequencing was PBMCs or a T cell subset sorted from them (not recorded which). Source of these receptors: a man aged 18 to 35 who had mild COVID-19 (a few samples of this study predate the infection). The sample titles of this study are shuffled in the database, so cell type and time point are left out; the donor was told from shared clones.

CDR3 nucleotides: TGTGCCAGCAGCTTCTTAGGGTACAATTCACCCCTCCACTTT. It is translated as CASSFLGYNSPLHF. The chain couples TRBV7-9 to TRBJ1-6; unclear D gene. Trimming removed 3 bases at V and 7 bases at J, with 10 bases between. Germline CDR1 reads SEHNR; CDR2 reads FQNEAQ (reference sequence). The CDR3 contains 14 residues.

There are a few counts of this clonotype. The CDR3 sequence is CASRSQLNTEAFF. The CDR3 bases are TGTGCCAGCAGGTCCCAGCTGAACACTGAAGCTTTCTTT. This chain links TRBV12-3 or TRBV12-4 with TRBJ1-1; D not resolved. Trimming shortened V by 6 bases and J by 0 bases, and 8 bases separated the two germline ends. There are 13 residues in the CDR3.

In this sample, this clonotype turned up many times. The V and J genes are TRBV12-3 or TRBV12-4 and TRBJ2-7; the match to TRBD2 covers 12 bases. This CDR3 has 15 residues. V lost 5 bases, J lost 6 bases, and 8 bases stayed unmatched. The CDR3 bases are TGTGCCAGCAGTCCGTCTAGCGGGGGGGCCGGCGAGCAGTACTTC. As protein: CASSPSSGGAGEQYF.

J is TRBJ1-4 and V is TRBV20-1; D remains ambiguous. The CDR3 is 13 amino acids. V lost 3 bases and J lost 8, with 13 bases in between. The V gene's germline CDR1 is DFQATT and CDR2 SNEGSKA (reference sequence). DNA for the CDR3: TGCAGTGCTAGGTCGATAGGCGGAGAAAAACTGTTTTTT. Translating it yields CSARSIGGEKLFF.

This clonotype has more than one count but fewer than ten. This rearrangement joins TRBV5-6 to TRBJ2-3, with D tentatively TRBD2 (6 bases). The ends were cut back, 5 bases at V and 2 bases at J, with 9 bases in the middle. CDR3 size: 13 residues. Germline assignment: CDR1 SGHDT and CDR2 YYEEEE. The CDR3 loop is CASSGGYTDTQYF. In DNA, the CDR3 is TGTGCCAGCAGTGGGGGGTACACAGATACGCAGTATTTT.